Listed below are T cell receptor beta chains from one sample, sequenced in a study of T-cell memory formation after mild COVID-19. In TCRdb, the 5' RACE reads were re-called with MiXCR into one record per CDR3 protein. The data contain roughly 410,000 distinct CDR3 sequences, about 24% of them singletons. Sample: PBMCs or a T cell subset sorted from them (not recorded which). The source of these receptors is an adult woman who had mild COVID-19 (a few samples of this study predate the infection). Cell type and time point are not known. The CDR3 runs from the conserved cysteine through the conserved F or W. Each record gives: clone size, V gene, D gene, J gene, CDR3 DNA, CDR3 protein. The D gene is left open where the match is weak. Size is omitted from some rows. Given values are once, few, many or a class for expanded clones.

NA,TRBV7-9,NA,TRBJ1-1,TGTGCCAGCAGCTTAAGGGTGGGAACCAGAACTGAAGCTTTCTTT,CASSLRVGTRTEAFF
few,TRBV7-8,NA,TRBJ2-5,TGTGCCAGCAGCAACGGACAGCGAGGGGGGACCCAGTACTTC,CASSNGQRGGTQYF
once,TRBV10-3,TRBD2,TRBJ2-3,TGTGCCATCAGTAGACTAGCGGGATCAGGGGAAGATACGCAGTATTTT,CAISRLAGSGEDTQYF
NA,TRBV20-1,NA,TRBJ1-6,TGCTGTGGAGGCAGGGGTGGATCACCCCTCCACTTT,CCGGRGGSPLHF
NA,TRBV18,NA,TRBJ2-7,TGTGCCAGCTCACTTAAGACCGGGATAGGCGAGCAGTACTTC,CASSLKTGIGEQYF
NA,TRBV15,NA,TRBJ1-2,TGTGCCACCAGCGGCGGGTCCTATGGCTACACCTTC,CATSGGSYGYTF
few,TRBV7-2,TRBD1,TRBJ1-1,TGTGCCAGCAGCACCTCGACAGGGGGGATTGCTGAAGCTTTCTTT,CASSTSTGGIAEAFF
few,TRBV4-1,TRBD2,TRBJ2-7,TGCGCCAGCAGCCCAGGTCGAGCGGGGGGCCTCATCTACGAGCAGTACTTC,CASSPGRAGGLIYEQYF
few,TRBV9,TRBD2,TRBJ2-5,TGTGCCAGCAGCGTAAACCCTTCGACTAGCGGGGGGGAAGAGACCCAGTACTTC,CASSVNPSTSGGEETQYF
once,TRBV30,NA,TRBJ2-3,TGTGCCTGGAGTGTGGGCCCGACGTCTGATACGCAGTATTTT,CAWSVGPTSDTQYF
many,TRBV18,TRBD1,TRBJ1-5,TGTGCCAGCTCACCTCGGACAGGGGAAAATCAGCCCCAGCATTTT,CASSPRTGENQPQHF
few,TRBV20-1,NA,TRBJ1-1,TGCAGTGCTACAGATGACGGGGGAATCACTGAAGCTTTCTTT,CSATDDGGITEAFF
few,TRBV2,NA,TRBJ2-1,TGTGCCAGCAAAACGGGGAGCTCCTACAATGAGCAGTTCTTC,CASKTGSSYNEQFF
NA,TRBV9,NA,TRBJ1-3,TGTGCCAGCAGCGTCAATGTGTTTGGAAACACCATATATTTT,CASSVNVFGNTIYF
NA,TRBV15,NA,TRBJ2-1,TGTGCCACCAGTTATCCCGGGGCCTACAATGAGCAGTTCTTC,CATSYPGAYNEQFF
few,TRBV6-5,NA,TRBJ1-5,TGTGCCAGCAGTAGCGGGGAAACGACTGATCAGCCCCAGCATTTT,CASSSGETTDQPQHF
few,TRBV11-2,NA,TRBJ1-5,TGTGCCAGCAGCCTAGGAGAAGTTAGCAATCAGCCCCAGCATTTT,CASSLGEVSNQPQHF
NA,TRBV6-1,NA,TRBJ1-1,TGTGCCAGCAGGAGGACAGCCAGTTCGGGGGACACTGAAGCTTTCTTT,CASRRTASSGDTEAFF
NA,TRBV24-1,NA,TRBJ2-5,TGTGCCACCAGTGATTCCACCGGGACCCAGTACTTC,CATSDSTGTQYF
NA,TRBV14,TRBD1,TRBJ2-2,TGTGCCAGCAGCCCACGGGACAGGGGATACACCGGGGAGCTGTTTTTT,CASSPRDRGYTGELFF
few,TRBV5-1,TRBD1,TRBJ2-3,TGCGCCAGCAGCCTCCCCGGGACAGCGACAGATACGCAGTATTTT,CASSLPGTATDTQYF
NA,TRBV3-1,TRBD2,TRBJ2-5,TGTGCCAGTACCAATCCCGCGCTAGCGGGGGGGGTAGAGACCCAGTACTTC,CASTNPALAGGVETQYF
NA,TRBV24-1,NA,TRBJ2-7,TGTGCCACCAGTGACGCGGGGAACTACGAGCAGTACTTC,CATSDAGNYEQYF
NA,TRBV29-1,TRBD1,TRBJ2-1,TGCAGCGTTGTCAGGGGGAACTACAATGAGCAGTTCTTC,CSVVRGNYNEQFF
NA,TRBV14,TRBD1,TRBJ2-7,TGTGCCAGCAGCCAAGATTTTATGGACAGGGCCTACGAGCAGTACTTC,CASSQDFMDRAYEQYF
NA,TRBV27,NA,TRBJ1-3,TGTGCCAGCAGTTTAAGGGCTGGAAACACCATATATTTT,CASSLRAGNTIYF
NA,TRBV10-3,NA,TRBJ2-5,TGTGCCATCGGACTAGGGGGGAGTGAGACCCAGTACTTC,CAIGLGGSETQYF
NA,TRBV14,NA,TRBJ2-3,TGTGCCAGCAGCCAAGATTTTACGCAGTATTTT,CASSQDFTQYF
NA,TRBV11-3,TRBD1,TRBJ2-1,TGTGCCAGCAGCTCAGGGGGTAGCAACTACAATGAGCAGTTCTTC,CASSSGGSNYNEQFF
NA,TRBV5-5,TRBD1,TRBJ1-5,TGTGCCAGCAGCTTCACCACCAGGACAGGGGGATCCAATCAGCCCCAGCATTTT,CASSFTTRTGGSNQPQHF
few,TRBV7-2,TRBD2,TRBJ2-5,TGTGCCAGCAGCTTAGCTAGCGGGAGGGGAAGTCGTGAGACCCAGTACTTC,CASSLASGRGSRETQYF
few,TRBV18,NA,TRBJ2-1,TGTGCCAGCTCACCAAAACAGGGCTATGAGCAGTTCTTC,CASSPKQGYEQFF
NA,TRBV12-3/TRBV12-4,NA,TRBJ2-3,TGTGCCAGCAGTTTTTCTAGCAGGGGCGGTACGCAGTATTTT,CASSFSSRGGTQYF
NA,TRBV20-1,NA,TRBJ2-2,TGCAGTGCTCTACGGGACTTGAACACCGGGGAGCTGTTTTTT,CSALRDLNTGELFF
few,TRBV28,TRBD1,TRBJ1-1,TGTGCCAGCAGCGCCGGGACAGGGAAAACTGAAGCTTTCTTT,CASSAGTGKTEAFF
NA,TRBV2,NA,TRBJ1-3,TGTGCCAGCATGCAGGGTACTGGAAACACCATATATTTT,CASMQGTGNTIYF
NA,TRBV3-1,NA,TRBJ2-7,TGTGCCAGCAGCCATCCAGGGCTGGGCGAGCAGTACTTC,CASSHPGLGEQYF
NA,TRBV7-6,TRBD1,TRBJ1-2,TGTGCCAGCAGCTCACAGGGGGGATCCAACTATGGCTACACCTTC,CASSSQGGSNYGYTF
few,TRBV4-1,TRBD1,TRBJ1-1,TGCGCCAGCAGCCATTGGACAGGGGAAACTGAAGCTTTCTTT,CASSHWTGETEAFF
NA,TRBV6-1,TRBD1,TRBJ1-2,TGTGCCAGCAGTGCCTCCAGGGGGCTGTTTGGCTACACCTTC,CASSASRGLFGYTF
NA,TRBV15,NA,TRBJ2-3,TGTGCCACCGGATTTGCGGATACGCAGTATTTT,CATGFADTQYF
NA,TRBV27,TRBD1,TRBJ2-5,TGTGCCAGCAGTTTCAGACAGGGGTCCCAAGAGACCCAGTACTTC,CASSFRQGSQETQYF